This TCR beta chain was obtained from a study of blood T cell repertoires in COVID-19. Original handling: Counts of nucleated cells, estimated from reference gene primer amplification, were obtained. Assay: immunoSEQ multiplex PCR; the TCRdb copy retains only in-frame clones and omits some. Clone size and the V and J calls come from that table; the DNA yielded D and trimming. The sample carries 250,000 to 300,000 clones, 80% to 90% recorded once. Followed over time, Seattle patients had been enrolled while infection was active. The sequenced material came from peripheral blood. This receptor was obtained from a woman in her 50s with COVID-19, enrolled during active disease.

CDR3 loop: CASSPPPPRNYGYTF. The CDR3 DNA follows: TGTGCCAGCAGCCCACCACCTCCCCGGAACTATGGCTACACCTTC. The chain has TRBV5-4 and TRBJ1-2; D is unclear. The CDR3 totals 15 residues. V lost 4 bases to trimming and J lost 2 bases, with 15 bases between them. CDR1 and CDR2 from the germline V gene are SGHNT and YYREEE (reference sequence).